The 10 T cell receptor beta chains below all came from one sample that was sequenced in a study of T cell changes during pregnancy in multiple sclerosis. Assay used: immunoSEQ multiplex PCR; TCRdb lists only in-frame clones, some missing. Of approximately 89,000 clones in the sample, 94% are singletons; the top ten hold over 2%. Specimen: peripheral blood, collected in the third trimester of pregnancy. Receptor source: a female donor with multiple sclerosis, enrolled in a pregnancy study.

The CDR3 sequence is CASSYPQAGGSNEQFF. As DNA, the CDR3 is TGTGCCAGCAGCTACCCCCAAGCGGGGGGCAGCAATGAGCAGTTCTTC. The chain uses TRBV11-2 and TRBJ2-1, with 9 bases aligning to TRBD2. This CDR3 region has 16 residues. V shed 4 bases, J shed 6 bases, and the junction held 10 bases outside the gene matches. The germline gives CDR1 SGHAT, CDR2 FQNNGV.

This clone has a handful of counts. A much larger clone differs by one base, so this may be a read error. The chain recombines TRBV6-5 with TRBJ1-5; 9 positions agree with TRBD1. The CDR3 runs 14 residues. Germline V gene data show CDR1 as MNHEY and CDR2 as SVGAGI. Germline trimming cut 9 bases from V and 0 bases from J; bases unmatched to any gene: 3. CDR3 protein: CASWTGDSNQPQHF. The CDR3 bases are TGTGCCAGTTGGACAGGGGATAGCAATCAGCCCCAGCATTTT.

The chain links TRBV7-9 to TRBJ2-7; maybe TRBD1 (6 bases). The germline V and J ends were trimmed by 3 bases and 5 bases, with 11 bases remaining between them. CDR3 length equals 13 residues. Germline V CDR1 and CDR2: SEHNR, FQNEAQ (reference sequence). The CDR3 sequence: CASSFGTGHEQYF. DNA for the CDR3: TGTGCCAGCAGCTTCGGAACAGGGCACGAGCAGTACTTC.

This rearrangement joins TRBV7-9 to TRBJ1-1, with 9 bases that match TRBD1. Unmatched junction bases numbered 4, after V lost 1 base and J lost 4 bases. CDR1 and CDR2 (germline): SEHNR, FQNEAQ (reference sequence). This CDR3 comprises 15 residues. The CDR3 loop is CASSLDRGLSTEAFF. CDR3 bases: TGTGCCAGCAGCTTAGACAGGGGGCTTAGCACTGAAGCTTTCTTT.

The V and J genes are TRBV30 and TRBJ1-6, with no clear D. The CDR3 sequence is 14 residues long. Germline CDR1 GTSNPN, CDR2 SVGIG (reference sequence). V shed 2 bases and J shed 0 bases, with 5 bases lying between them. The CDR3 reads CAWSRSSYNSPLHF. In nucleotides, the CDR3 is TGTGCCTGGAGTCGGAGCTCCTATAATTCACCCCTCCACTTT.

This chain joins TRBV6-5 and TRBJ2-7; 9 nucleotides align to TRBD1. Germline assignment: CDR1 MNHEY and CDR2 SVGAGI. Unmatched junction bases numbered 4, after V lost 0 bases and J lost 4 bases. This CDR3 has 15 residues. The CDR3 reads CASSYSRDRVYEQYF. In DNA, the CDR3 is TGTGCCAGCAGTTACTCCCGGGACAGGGTATACGAGCAGTACTTC.

The chain's CDR3 is CASSDRFQLGGLGTDTQYF. The CDR3 bases are TGTGCCAGCAGCGACAGATTCCAGCTCGGGGGACTAGGGACAGATACGCAGTATTTT. This chain uses TRBV9 with TRBJ2-3, with 8 bases lining up with TRBD2. Germline-derived CDR1 and CDR2 are SGDLS and YYNGEE. The CDR3 is 19 amino acids. V shed 3 bases and J 3 bases; nucleotides not matched to a gene: 18.

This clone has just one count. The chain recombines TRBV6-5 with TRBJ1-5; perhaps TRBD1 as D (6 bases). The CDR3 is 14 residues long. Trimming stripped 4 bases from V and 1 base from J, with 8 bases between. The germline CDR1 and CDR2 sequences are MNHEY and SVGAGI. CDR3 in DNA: TGTGCCAGCAGTTCCGGGACAAGCAATCAGCCCCAGCATTTT. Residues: CASSSGTSNQPQHF.

The CDR3 DNA reads TGTGCCAGAATAGGACTTAGGGCTGAAGCTTTCTTT. Protein sequence: CARIGLRAEAFF. The genes are TRBV2 and TRBJ1-1; no definite D call. The CDR3 contains 12 residues. Per germline, CDR1 SNHLY and CDR2 FYNNEI. V shed 9 bases and J shed 6 bases, with 14 bases lying between them.

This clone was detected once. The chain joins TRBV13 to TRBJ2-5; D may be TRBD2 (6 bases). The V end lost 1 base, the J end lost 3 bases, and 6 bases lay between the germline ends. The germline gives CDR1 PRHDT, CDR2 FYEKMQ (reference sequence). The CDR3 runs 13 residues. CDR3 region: CASSLVAEETQYF. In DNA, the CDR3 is TGTGCCAGCAGCTTAGTAGCGGAAGAGACCCAGTACTTC.